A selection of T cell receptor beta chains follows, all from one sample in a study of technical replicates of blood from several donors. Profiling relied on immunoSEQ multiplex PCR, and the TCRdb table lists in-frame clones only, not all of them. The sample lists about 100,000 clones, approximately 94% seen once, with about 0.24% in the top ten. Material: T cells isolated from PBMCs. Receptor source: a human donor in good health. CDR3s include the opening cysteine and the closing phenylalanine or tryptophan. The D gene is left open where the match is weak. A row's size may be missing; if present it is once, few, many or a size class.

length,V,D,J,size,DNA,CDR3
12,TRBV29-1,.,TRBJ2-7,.,TGCAGCGTTGAATCGGGGACCTACGAGCAGTACTTC,CSVESGTYEQYF
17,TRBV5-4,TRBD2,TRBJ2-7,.,TGTGCCAGCAGCCTAGGACTAGCGGGAGCCCCCCTCTACGAGCAGTACTTC,CASSLGLAGAPLYEQYF
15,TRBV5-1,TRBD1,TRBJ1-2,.,TGCGCCAGCAGCTCTACCGGGACAGGCCCGTGGGGCTACACCTTC,CASSSTGTGPWGYTF
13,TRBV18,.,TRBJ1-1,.,TGTGCCAGCTCACTTAGTTCGAGCACTGAAGCTTTCTTT,CASSLSSSTEAFF
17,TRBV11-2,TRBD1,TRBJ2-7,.,TGTGCCAGCAGCTTAGTTGGGGGGGGACAGGGGCTCGACGAGCAGTACTTC,CASSLVGGGQGLDEQYF
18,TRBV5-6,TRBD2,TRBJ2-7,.,TGTGCCAGCAGCTTGGTTTTAGCGGGAGGGCCGGGCTACTACGAGCAGTACTTC,CASSLVLAGGPGYYEQYF
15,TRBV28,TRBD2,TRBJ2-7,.,TGTGCCAGCAGCTCCAGACTAGCGGGAGTCTACGAGCAGTACTTC,CASSSRLAGVYEQYF
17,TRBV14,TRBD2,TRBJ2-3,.,TGTGCCAGCAGCCAAGTTGACCCGGGACTAGCCCCGGATACGCAGTATTTT,CASSQVDPGLAPDTQYF
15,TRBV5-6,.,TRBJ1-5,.,TGTGCCAGCAGCTCCCGGCCCGGGGGCAATCAGCCCCAGCATTTT,CASSSRPGGNQPQHF
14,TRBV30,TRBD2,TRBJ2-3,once,TGTGCCTGGAGTTCGGGGGGTAGCACAGATACGCAGTATTTT,CAWSSGGSTDTQYF